This T cell receptor (beta chain) derives from a study of T cell responses to AZD1222 COVID-19 vaccine. Study-wide results and limits: Spike-specific TCRs gained breadth and depth after people received two AZD1222 doses. Only a handful of AZD1222 recipients tested seropositive at baseline. Donor demographics were predominantly white British with a female majority; clonal diversity may be underestimated.

Regarding this clone: Its antigen is not known.

The CDR3 is made up of 15 amino acids. The V and J ends lost 1 base and 8 bases respectively, with 14 bases between them. Germline assignment: CDR1 SGHTA and CDR2 FQGTGA. Repertoires were generated with immunoSEQ multiplex PCR, while TCRdb's copy carries only in-frame clones and drops some. Of about 140,000 clones in the sample, about 90% were seen once. The sequenced sample was peripheral blood, obtained 28 days after the second dose of the MenACWY control vaccine. The chain has TRBV7-3 and TRBJ1-4, with D unresolved. The receptor's source is an adult who received the MenACWY meningococcal vaccine as a control. The CDR3 loop reads CASSLSGLGTEKLFF. The CDR3 region has the DNA TGTGCCAGCAGCTTAAGTGGATTAGGAACCGAAAAACTGTTTTTT.